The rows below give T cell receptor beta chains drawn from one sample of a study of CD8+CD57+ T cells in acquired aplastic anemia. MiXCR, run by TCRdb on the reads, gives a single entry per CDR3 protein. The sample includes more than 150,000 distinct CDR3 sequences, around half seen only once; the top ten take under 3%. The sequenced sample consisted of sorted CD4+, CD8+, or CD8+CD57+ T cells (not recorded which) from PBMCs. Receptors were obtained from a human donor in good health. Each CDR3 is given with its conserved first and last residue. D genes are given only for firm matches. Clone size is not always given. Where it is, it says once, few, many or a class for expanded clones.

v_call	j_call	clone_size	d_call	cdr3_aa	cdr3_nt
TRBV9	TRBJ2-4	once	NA	CASSAQGGGNDIQYF	TGTGCCAGCAGCGCCCAAGGGGGAGGGAATGACATTCAGTACTTC
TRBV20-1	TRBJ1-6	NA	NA	CSARDRASPYNSPLHF	TGCAGTGCTAGAGATCGGGCTTCCCCCTATAATTCACCCCTCCACTTT
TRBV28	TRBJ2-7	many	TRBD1	CASRQPGQGSYEQYF	TGTGCCAGCAGACAACCGGGACAGGGGTCCTACGAGCAGTACTTC
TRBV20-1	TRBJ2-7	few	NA	CSASGTSYEQYF	TGCAGTGCTAGCGGGACTTCCTACGAGCAGTACTTC
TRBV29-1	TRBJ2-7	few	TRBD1	CSATGGTSLYEQYF	TGCAGCGCCACAGGGGGGACATCCCTTTACGAGCAGTACTTC
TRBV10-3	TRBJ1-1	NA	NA	CASEGLRGTEAFF	TGTGCCAGCGAGGGACTTAGGGGCACTGAAGCTTTCTTT
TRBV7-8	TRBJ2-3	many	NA	CASSPGEEDTQYF	TGTGCCAGCAGCCCCGGCGAGGAAGATACGCAGTATTTT
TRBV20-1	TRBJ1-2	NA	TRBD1	CSAPLTGAGYTF	TGCAGTGCTCCATTAACAGGGGCAGGCTACACCTTC
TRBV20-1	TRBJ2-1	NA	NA	CSASRGNEQFF	TGCAGTGCTAGCAGGGGAAATGAGCAGTTCTTC
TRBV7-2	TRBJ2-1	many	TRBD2	CASSPHTSGRVNEQFF	TGTGCCAGCAGCCCACACACTAGCGGGAGAGTTAATGAGCAGTTCTTC
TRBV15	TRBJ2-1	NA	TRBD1	CATSSGTGDNEQFF	TGTGCCACCAGCAGTGGGACAGGGGACAATGAGCAGTTCTTC
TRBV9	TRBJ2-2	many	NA	CASSVQSTGELFF	TGTGCCAGCAGCGTGCAGAGCACCGGGGAGCTGTTTTTT
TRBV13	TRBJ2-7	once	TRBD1	CASRTGSYEQYF	TGTGCCAGCCGGACAGGATCCTACGAGCAGTACTTC
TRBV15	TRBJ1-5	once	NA	CATSRPFDIEGDQPQHF	TGTGCCACCAGCAGACCTTTCGACATAGAGGGCGATCAGCCCCAGCATTTT
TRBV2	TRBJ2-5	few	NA	CASSDSPTQYF	TGTGCCAGCAGTGACTCCCCGACCCAGTACTTC
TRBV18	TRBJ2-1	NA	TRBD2	CASSPLAGSIEQFF	TGTGCCAGCTCACCTCTAGCGGGCTCTATTGAGCAGTTCTTC
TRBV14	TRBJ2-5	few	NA	CASGSTQGETQYF	TGTGCCAGCGGATCAACGCAGGGAGAGACCCAGTACTTC
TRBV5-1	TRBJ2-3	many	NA	CASSLAGWESTDTQYF	TGCGCCAGCAGCTTGGCTGGGTGGGAGTCCACAGATACGCAGTATTTT
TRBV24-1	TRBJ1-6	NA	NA	CAASDSRGTLHF	TGTGCCGCCAGTGATTCTCGGGGGACCCTCCACTTT
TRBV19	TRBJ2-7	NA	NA	CAGSPPETYEQYF	TGCGCCGGTAGTCCCCCCGAGACCTACGAGCAGTACTTC
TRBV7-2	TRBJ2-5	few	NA	CASSFANYQETQYF	TGTGCCAGCAGCTTCGCCAATTACCAAGAGACCCAGTACTTC
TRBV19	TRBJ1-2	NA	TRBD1	CASSMTGTSDYTF	TGTGCCAGTAGTATGACAGGGACCTCTGACTACACCTTC
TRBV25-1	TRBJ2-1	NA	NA	CASSYPAVAGSYNEQFF	TGTGCCAGCAGTTATCCCGCGGTGGCGGGATCCTACAATGAGCAGTTCTTC
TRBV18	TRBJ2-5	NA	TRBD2	CASSPLQGGEQETQYF	TGTGCCAGCTCACCACTTCAGGGAGGGGAGCAAGAGACCCAGTACTTC
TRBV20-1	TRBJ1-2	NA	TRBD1	CSAAQGINYGYTF	TGCAGTGCCGCACAGGGGATTAACTATGGCTACACCTTC
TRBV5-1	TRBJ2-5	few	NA	CASSVTGVQETQYF	TGCGCCAGCAGCGTGACGGGAGTCCAAGAGACCCAGTACTTC
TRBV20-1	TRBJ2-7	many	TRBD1	CSAPTGGYEQYF	TGCAGTGCTCCGACAGGGGGCTACGAGCAGTACTTC
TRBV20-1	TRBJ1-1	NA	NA	CSAAPGGQNTEAFF	TGCAGTGCCGCGCCGGGGGGACAGAACACTGAAGCTTTCTTT
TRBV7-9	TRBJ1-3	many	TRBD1	CASSPGGGNTIYF	TGTGCCAGCAGCCCAGGGGGTGGAAACACCATATATTTT
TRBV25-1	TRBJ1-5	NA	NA	CASSATAGGPNEHF	TGTGCCAGCAGCGCCACGGCGGGAGGGCCCAATGAGCATTTT
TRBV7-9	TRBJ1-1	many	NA	CASSSRQTGHTEAFF	TGTGCCAGCAGCTCACGACAGACAGGCCACACTGAAGCTTTCTTT
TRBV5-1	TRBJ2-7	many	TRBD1	CASSWGQGGYEQYF	TGCGCCAGCAGCTGGGGACAGGGAGGATACGAGCAGTACTTC
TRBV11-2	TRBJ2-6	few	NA	CASSLRGAVSSSGANVLTF	TGTGCCAGCAGCTTACGGGGGGCGGTATCAAGCTCTGGGGCCAACGTCCTGACTTTC
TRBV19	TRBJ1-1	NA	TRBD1	CASRDRGRSTEAFF	TGTGCCAGTAGGGACAGGGGGCGAAGCACTGAAGCTTTCTTT
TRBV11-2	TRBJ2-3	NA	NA	CAGSFRGTDAQYF	TGTGCCGGCAGCTTTCGGGGGACAGATGCGCAGTATTTT
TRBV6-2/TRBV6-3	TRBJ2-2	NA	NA	CASSYRGRNGELFF	TGTGCCAGCAGTTACAGGGGCCGAAACGGGGAGCTGTTTTTT
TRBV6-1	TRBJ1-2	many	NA	CASKGQGWSGYTF	TGTGCCAGCAAGGGGCAGGGGTGGTCTGGCTACACCTTC
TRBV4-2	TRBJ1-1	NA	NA	CASSPTQLMNTEAFF	TGTGCCAGCAGCCCAACACAGCTTATGAACACTGAAGCTTTCTTT
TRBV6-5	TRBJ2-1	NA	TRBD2	CASSYLGLGGTGPNEQFF	TGTGCCAGCAGTTACTTGGGGCTGGGGGGGACCGGGCCCAATGAGCAGTTCTTC
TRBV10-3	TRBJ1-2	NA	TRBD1	CARVEGAYGYTF	TGTGCTAGAGTAGAGGGGGCCTATGGCTACACCTTC
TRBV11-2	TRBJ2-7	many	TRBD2	CASSLGGGGTSTYEQYF	TGTGCCAGCAGCTTAGGTGGGGGGGGGACTAGCACCTACGAGCAGTACTTC
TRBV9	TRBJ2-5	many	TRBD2	CASSVVPAGGYVTQYF	TGTGCCAGCAGCGTAGTCCCAGCGGGAGGGTATGTGACCCAGTACTTC
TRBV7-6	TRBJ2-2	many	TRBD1	CASSRGTGFTGELFF	TGTGCCAGCAGCCGCGGGACAGGGTTCACCGGGGAGCTGTTTTTT
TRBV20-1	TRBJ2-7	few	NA	CSARAPRGVYEQYF	TGCAGTGCTAGAGCACCCAGGGGAGTCTACGAGCAGTACTTC
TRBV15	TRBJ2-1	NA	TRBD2	CATSSTAGGAYNEQFF	TGTGCCACCAGCTCAACCGCGGGGGGGGCCTACAATGAGCAGTTCTTC
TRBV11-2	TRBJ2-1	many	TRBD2	CASSVTSGSLNEQFF	TGTGCCAGCAGCGTGACTAGCGGGAGTCTGAATGAGCAGTTCTTC
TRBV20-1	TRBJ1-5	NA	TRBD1	CSVLQGEYQPQHF	TGCAGTGTCCTTCAGGGGGAGTATCAGCCCCAGCATTTT
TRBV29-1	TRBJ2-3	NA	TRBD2	CRGADTQYF	TGCCGGGGGGCAGATACGCAGTATTTT
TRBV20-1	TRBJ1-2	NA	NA	CSVAEGRMRYTF	TGCAGCGTAGCAGAGGGGCGTATGAGATACACCTTC
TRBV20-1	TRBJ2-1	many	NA	CSARDGRRQVRGSEQFF	TGCAGTGCTAGAGATGGCAGGCGGCAGGTGCGGGGAAGTGAGCAGTTCTTC
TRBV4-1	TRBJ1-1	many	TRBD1	CASSHGTDMNTEAFF	TGCGCCAGCAGCCACGGGACAGATATGAACACTGAAGCTTTCTTT